This TCR beta chain was obtained from a study of beta chain features in type 1 diabetes. Study-level results: TCRB CDR3s were moderately but significantly shorter in Type 1 diabetes patients in all four CD4+ subsets.

This clone came up a few times. Its antigen remains unknown. All of the isolated RNA was reverse transcribed, so expressed TCRB transcripts were sequenced. Some clones are missing from TCRdb's copy, which holds only in-frame ones; the method was immunoSEQ multiplex PCR. The table shows more than 250,000 clones, with 14% occurring only once. The CDR3 sequence is 16 residues long. Looked up from germline, CDR1 is LGHNA and CDR2 is YNFKEQ. The trim removed 0 bases at V and 3 bases at J, leaving 8 bases unmatched. The chain employs TRBV4-2 and TRBJ2-7; TRBD2 aligns across 7 bases. This receptor was obtained from a man aged 25 to 40 with type 1 diabetes. Sequenced input: naive CD4+ T cells from blood. CDR3 in DNA: TGTGCCAGCAGCCAAGATATAAGAGCGGGAATCTACGAGCAGTACTTC. This sequence encodes CASSQDIRAGIYEQYF.